A single sample is the source of the 13 T cell receptor beta chains below, sequenced in a study of T-cell memory formation after mild COVID-19. TCRdb ran MiXCR on the 5' RACE reads and lists one entry per CDR3 protein. The sample shows hundreds of thousands of distinct CDR3 sequences, under 20% of them seen only once. Sequencing was performed on PBMCs or a T cell subset sorted from them (not recorded which). The source of these receptors is an adult woman who had mild COVID-19 (a few samples of this study predate the infection). Cell type and time point are not known.

The V call is TRBV6-5, the J call TRBJ2-7; maybe TRBD1 (6 bases). The CDR3 consists of 18 residues. Germline values: CDR1 MNHEY, CDR2 SVGAGI. V lost 0 bases to trimming and J lost 1 base, with 19 bases between them. CDR3 DNA sequence: TGTGCCAGCAGTTACTCGATACTTAGGCAGGGGAGTTCCTACGAGCAGTACTTC. It translates to CASSYSILRQGSSYEQYF.

There are a few counts of this clonotype. The V and J genes are TRBV24-1 and TRBJ2-1; D remains ambiguous. Germline CDR1 KGHDR, CDR2 SFDVKD. With 4 bases removed from V and 5 bases from J, the gap between germline ends came to 17 bases. The length of the CDR3 is 16 residues. CDR3 loop: CATSDPRTVKDNEQFF. For the CDR3, the DNA is TGTGCCACCAGTGACCCGAGGACGGTTAAGGACAATGAGCAGTTCTTC.

This clonotype was recorded at least ten times. J is TRBJ2-7 and V is TRBV20-1; D is perhaps TRBD2 (5 bases). CDR1 and CDR2 (germline): DFQATT, SNEGSKA (reference sequence). This CDR3 is built from 15 residues. V dropped 5 bases and J dropped 0 bases, with 17 bases sitting between them. This CDR3 reads CSASLEGGTSYEQYF. CDR3 DNA: TGCAGTGCTTCCCTAGAGGGCGGAACCTCCTACGAGCAGTACTTC.

This clonotype was counted between two and nine times. The chain carries TRBV7-2 and TRBJ2-1; 11 bases are a match to TRBD2. V lost 6 bases, J lost 9 bases, and 13 bases stayed unmatched. This CDR3 region has 16 residues. Germline CDR1 SGHTA, CDR2 FQGNSA. CDR3 in DNA: TGTGCCAGCAGTCGTTCCGGGACTAGCGGTGGGGGTGAGCAGTTCTTC. It codes for CASSRSGTSGGGEQFF.

This clonotype was seen just once. The V gene is TRBV27, the J gene TRBJ1-1; D not resolved. Germline CDR1 and CDR2: MNHEY and SMNVEV (reference sequence). CDR3 length equals 13 residues. Trimming left V 6 bases short and J 0 bases short, with 8 bases between. Here the CDR3 reads CASSDFMNTEAFF. The CDR3 DNA reads TGTGCCAGCAGCGACTTTATGAACACTGAAGCTTTCTTT.

The chain uses TRBV5-1 and TRBJ2-7, with 8 bases fitting TRBD1. CDR1 is SGHRS and CDR2 is YFSETQ in the germline V gene. V lost 4 bases, J lost 2 bases, and 14 bases stayed unmatched. This CDR3 has 17 amino acids. The chain's CDR3 is CASSTPKLGTGPYEQYF. Written as DNA, the CDR3 is TGCGCCAGCAGCACGCCGAAGCTCGGGACAGGCCCCTACGAGCAGTACTTC.

This clonotype was seen only a few times. The chain employs TRBV6-5 and TRBJ2-3, with 10 positions matching TRBD2. The J segment lost 0 bases and the V segment lost 7 bases, leaving 10 bases of the junction unmatched. The CDR3 extends over 17 amino acids. Germline lookup yields CDR1 MNHEY and CDR2 SVGAGI. CDR3 amino acids: CASTPLAGGSSTDTQYF. Written as DNA, the CDR3 is TGTGCCAGCACCCCGTTAGCGGGGGGCTCTAGCACAGATACGCAGTATTTT.

The CDR3 nucleotides read TGTGCCAGCAGTTATTTAGAGACCCAGTACTTC. Its translation is CASSYLETQYF. The chain has TRBV6-2 or TRBV6-3 and TRBJ2-5, with D uncertain. The CDR3 runs to 11 residues. Germline V CDR1 and CDR2: MNHEY, SVGEGT. V lost 3 bases and J 4 bases, leaving 3 bases between the germline ends.

This clonotype was counted a few times. The chain uses TRBV5-1 and TRBJ2-3; no definite D call. This CDR3 is built from 14 residues. Germline V gene data show CDR1 as SGHRS and CDR2 as YFSETQ. Trimming took off 2 bases at V and 1 base at J, with 8 bases between the two ends. This CDR3 is CASSFGQRTDTQYF. In nucleotides, the CDR3 is TGCGCCAGCAGCTTTGGTCAGCGCACAGATACGCAGTATTTT.

This clonotype was detected only a few times. The V call is TRBV7-8, the J call TRBJ2-2; D gene ambiguous. The CDR3 covers 14 residues. Germline values: CDR1 SGHVS, CDR2 FQNEAQ. Trimming cost V 0 bases and J 5 bases, with 7 bases left between them. The CDR3 DNA follows: TGTGCCAGCAGCTTAGCGAAATATACCGGGGAGCTGTTTTTT. Its translation is CASSLAKYTGELFF.

The rearrangement joins TRBV7-3 to TRBJ2-3; D is perhaps TRBD2 (6 bases). Germline V CDR1 and CDR2: SGHTA, FQGTGA. The CDR3 contains 13 residues. The V end lost 1 base, the J end lost 6 bases, and 8 bases lay between the germline ends. The CDR3 here is CASSLMEGDTQYF. The CDR3 nucleotides read TGTGCCAGCAGCTTAATGGAGGGGGATACGCAGTATTTT.

The V call is TRBV7-9, the J call TRBJ2-1; TRBD1 or TRBD2 may be the D gene (5 bases each). The CDR3 loop spans 15 amino acids. Germline CDR1 reads SEHNR; CDR2 reads FQNEAQ (reference sequence). V was clipped by 2 bases and J by 7 bases, with 15 bases between them. The CDR3 nucleotides read TGTGCCAGCAGCTTATCCGGGACCGCAGGGAATGAGCAGTTCTTC. As protein: CASSLSGTAGNEQFF.

This clonotype came up many times. The chain couples TRBV9 to TRBJ2-6, with 7 bases aligning to TRBD2. J gave up 0 bases and V 2 bases, and 8 bases lay outside the gene matches. This CDR3 is built from 18 residues. Per the germline V gene, CDR1 is SGDLS and CDR2 is YYNGEE. CDR3 region: CASSVSAGSSSGANVLTF. For the CDR3, the DNA is TGTGCCAGCAGCGTTTCAGCGGGGTCCTCCTCTGGGGCCAACGTCCTGACTTTC.